This T cell receptor (beta chain) was sequenced in a study of CD8 T cells in ankylosing spondylitis. Overall study findings and caveats: As reported, disease-linked clones showed significant enrichment in matched ankylosing spondylitis synovial fluid.

V was pared by 0 bases and J by 7 bases, with 7 bases between. The germline V gene encodes CDR1 SGHAT and CDR2 FQNNGV. There are 13 residues in the CDR3. TCRdb redid the calling of the 5' RACE reads with MiXCR, one entry per CDR3 protein. This sample yields about 230,000 distinct CDR3 sequences, of which around 8% are seen a single time; approximately 4.8% belongs to the top ten. A word on this clonotype: Its target is not known.

Specimen: blood, either unsorted or a sorted T cell fraction (not recorded which). The chain carries TRBV11-2 and TRBJ2-1; D is ambiguous. This clonotype originated in a female donor with ankylosing spondylitis or in good health (not recorded which). CDR3 region: CASSLEARNEQFF. Written as DNA, the CDR3 is TGTGCCAGCAGCTTAGAGGCTCGGAATGAGCAGTTCTTC.